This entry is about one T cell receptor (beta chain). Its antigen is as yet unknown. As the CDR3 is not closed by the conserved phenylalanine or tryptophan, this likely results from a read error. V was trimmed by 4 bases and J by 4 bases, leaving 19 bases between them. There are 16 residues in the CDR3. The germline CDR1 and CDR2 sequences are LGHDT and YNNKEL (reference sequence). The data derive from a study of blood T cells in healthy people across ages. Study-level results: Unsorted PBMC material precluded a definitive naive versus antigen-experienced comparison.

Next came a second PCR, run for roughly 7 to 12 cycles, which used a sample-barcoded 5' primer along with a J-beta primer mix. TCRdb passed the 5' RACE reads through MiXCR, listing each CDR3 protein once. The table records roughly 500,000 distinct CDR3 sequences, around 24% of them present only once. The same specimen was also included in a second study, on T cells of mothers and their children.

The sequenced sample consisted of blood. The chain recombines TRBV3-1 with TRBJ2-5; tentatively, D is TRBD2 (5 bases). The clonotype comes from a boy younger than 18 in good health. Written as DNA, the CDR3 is TGTGCCAGCAGCCCCCCTAGCCAGGCCATCCGAGAGACCCAGTACTCC. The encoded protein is CASSPPSQAIRETQYS.